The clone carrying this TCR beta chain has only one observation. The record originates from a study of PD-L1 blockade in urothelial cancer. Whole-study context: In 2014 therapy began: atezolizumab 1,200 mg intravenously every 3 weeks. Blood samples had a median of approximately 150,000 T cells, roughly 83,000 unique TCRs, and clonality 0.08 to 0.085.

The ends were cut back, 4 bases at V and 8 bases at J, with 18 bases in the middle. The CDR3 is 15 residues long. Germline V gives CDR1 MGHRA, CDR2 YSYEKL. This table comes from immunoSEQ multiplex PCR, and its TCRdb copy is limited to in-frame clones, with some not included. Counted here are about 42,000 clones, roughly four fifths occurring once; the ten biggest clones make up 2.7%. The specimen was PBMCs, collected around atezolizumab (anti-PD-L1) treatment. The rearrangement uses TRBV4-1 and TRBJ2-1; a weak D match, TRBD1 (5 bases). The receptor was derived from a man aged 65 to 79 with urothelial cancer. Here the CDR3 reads CASSLSQVEVDEQFF. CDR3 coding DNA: TGCGCCAGCAGCCTCTCACAGGTCGAAGTGGATGAGCAGTTCTTC.